This is a list of T cell receptor beta chains from one sample in a study of cytomegalovirus exposure and HLA in healthy donors. Here immunoSEQ multiplex PCR was the method, and the copy in TCRdb shows in-frame clones only, minus some. This repertoire shows around 150,000 clones, about four fifths found once; its top ten account for roughly 1.1%. Sequences were obtained from PBMCs. The source of these receptors is a male donor in good health and CMV-seronegative. Both conserved end residues are part of each CDR3. The D gene is left open where the match is weak. Clone size, where shown, is once, few, many, or a class for clones that have expanded.

J gene,V gene,D gene,clone size,CDR3 DNA,CDR3 protein
TRBJ1-4,TRBV7-9,NA,few,TGTGCCAGCAGCTTAAGGCTCGGGGGGCAGGGTAGTGAAAAACTGTTTTTT,CASSLRLGGQGSEKLFF
TRBJ2-3,TRBV10-3,TRBD2,NA,TGTGCCATCAGTCCTATAACCGGGACTAGCGGGGTCTCTAGCACAGATACGCAGTATTTT,CAISPITGTSGVSSTDTQYF
TRBJ1-1,TRBV18,NA,NA,TGTGCCAGCTCACCCCTGTCCGGGGACACTGAAGCTTTCTTT,CASSPLSGDTEAFF
TRBJ2-1,TRBV5-1,TRBD2,NA,TGCGCCAGCAGCTTGCCAGAGCGGGGGCCCTACAATGAGCAGTTCTTC,CASSLPERGPYNEQFF
TRBJ1-5,TRBV7-6,TRBD1,NA,TGTGCCAGCAGCCTTGGACAGGGAGGCCAGCCCCAGCATTTT,CASSLGQGGQPQHF
TRBJ2-7,TRBV7-6,TRBD1,once,TGTGCCAGCAGCCTGGGACAGTTTGATTACGAGCAGTACTTC,CASSLGQFDYEQYF
TRBJ2-5,TRBV6-6,NA,NA,TGTGCCAGCAGTTACGCGGACCAAGAGACCCAGTACTTC,CASSYADQETQYF
TRBJ1-2,TRBV20-1,NA,NA,TGCAGTGCTAACAGGGACCCTGGCTACACCTTC,CSANRDPGYTF
TRBJ2-2,TRBV19,NA,once,TGTGCCACCCGGCCGGGGGAATGGAACACCGGGGAGCTGTTTTTT,CATRPGEWNTGELFF
TRBJ1-1,TRBV7-2,NA,once,TGTGCCAGCAGCTTAGGGCTAGACACTGAAGCTTTCTTT,CASSLGLDTEAFF
TRBJ2-3,TRBV9,TRBD2,NA,TGTGCCAGCAGCTCTAGGACTAGCGGGGTCACAGATACGCAGTATTTT,CASSSRTSGVTDTQYF
TRBJ2-2,TRBV30,NA,NA,TGTGCCTGGAGTGACAGCACCGGGGAGCTGTTTTTT,CAWSDSTGELFF
TRBJ1-1,TRBV10-3,TRBD1,NA,TGTGCCACCGCCCGGGACAGGGGGCAGGTGAACACTGAAGCTTTCTTT,CATARDRGQVNTEAFF
TRBJ2-1,TRBV5-1,TRBD2,NA,TGCGCCAGCAGCACTAGCGGGCGGCAATACAACAATGAGCAGTTCTTC,CASSTSGRQYNNEQFF
TRBJ2-3,TRBV4-3,TRBD2,NA,TGCGCCAGCAGCCAAGTTAATAGCGGGGGGTCGGATACGCAGTATTTT,CASSQVNSGGSDTQYF
TRBJ2-1,TRBV6-1,TRBD2,NA,TGTGCCAGCTTGATGGGGGGGGTGAGAAATGAGCAGTTCTTC,CASLMGGVRNEQFF
TRBJ2-7,TRBV6-1,TRBD1,NA,TGTGCCAGCAGTGAGACAGGGGGCAACTCCTACGAGCAGTACTTC,CASSETGGNSYEQYF
TRBJ2-5,TRBV6-6,TRBD1,NA,TGTGCCAGCAGTTACATGGGACAGGGGGTGCAAGAGACCCAGTACTTC,CASSYMGQGVQETQYF
TRBJ1-6,TRBV7-9,NA,once,TGTGCCAGCAGCTTAGGAGTTGCCTATAATTCACCCCTCCACTTT,CASSLGVAYNSPLHF
TRBJ2-7,TRBV9,TRBD1,NA,TGTGCCAGCAGCGTACAGACAGGGGGCACTCACGAGCAGTACTTC,CASSVQTGGTHEQYF
TRBJ1-2,TRBV6-5,NA,NA,TGTGCCAGCAGCCAGGGAAACAATGGCTACACCTTC,CASSQGNNGYTF
TRBJ2-7,TRBV6-7,NA,few,TGTGCCAGCAGTTACATATTCAGGGGGGACGGGTACGAGCAGTACTTC,CASSYIFRGDGYEQYF
TRBJ1-2,TRBV19,TRBD1,NA,TGTGCCAGTAGGCAGGGGGCCGCTAACTATGGCTACACCTTC,CASRQGAANYGYTF
TRBJ1-4,TRBV7-2,NA,NA,TGTGCCAGCAGCTCTCAGGGGCGACCTAATGAAAAACTGTTTTTT,CASSSQGRPNEKLFF
TRBJ2-3,TRBV27,TRBD2,NA,TGTGCCAGCAGTTTATCGGGGCTAGCGGGGGGTTCTTCTAGCACAGATACGCAGTATTTT,CASSLSGLAGGSSSTDTQYF
TRBJ1-1,TRBV5-1,TRBD1,few,TGCGCCAGCAGCTGGGACAGGGAAGCCACTGAAGCTTTCTTT,CASSWDREATEAFF
TRBJ2-3,TRBV19,NA,NA,TGTGCCAGTAGTGGGCTCACGTACACAGATACGCAGTATTTT,CASSGLTYTDTQYF
TRBJ1-6,TRBV19,NA,NA,TGTGCCAGTAGTATTTTTCGTGACAGGCAGAATTCACCCCTCCACTTT,CASSIFRDRQNSPLHF
TRBJ2-1,TRBV4-2,NA,few,TGTGCCAGCAGCCAAGATGAGGGGGGGGCCTACAATGAGCAGTTCTTC,CASSQDEGGAYNEQFF
TRBJ2-1,TRBV2,TRBD2,NA,TGTGCCAGCAGTGGTAGCGGGGGATATGAGCAGTTCTTC,CASSGSGGYEQFF
TRBJ2-7,TRBV4-3,NA,many,TGCGCCAGCAGCCAATCAGGGGTTTCCTACGAGCAGTACTTC,CASSQSGVSYEQYF
TRBJ1-4,TRBV4-3,NA,NA,TGCGCCAGCAGCTTTGGACAGTCAACTAATGAAAAACTGTTTTTT,CASSFGQSTNEKLFF
TRBJ2-2,TRBV6-5,TRBD1,NA,TGTGCCAGCAGTTACTCGACAGGGGAGTTTCCCGGGGAGCTGTTTTTT,CASSYSTGEFPGELFF
TRBJ1-2,TRBV6-1,NA,few,TGTGCCAGCACCGCTATACACAGTGGCTACACCTTC,CASTAIHSGYTF
TRBJ1-2,TRBV7-2,TRBD1,NA,TGTGCCAGCAGCTTAGCGACAGGGACGAACTATGGCTACACCTTC,CASSLATGTNYGYTF
TRBJ1-2,TRBV5-8,NA,NA,TGTGCCAGCAGCTTGGGGTCAGGGGTCCCATCCCGAGGCTACACCTTC,CASSLGSGVPSRGYTF
TRBJ2-2,TRBV5-4,NA,NA,TGTGCCAGCAGCCCGGGATTCGGGGAGCTGTTTTTT,CASSPGFGELFF
TRBJ2-1,TRBV30,TRBD2,NA,TGTGCCTGGAGTCCCGGGACTAGCGGGGGCAATGAGCAGTTCTTC,CAWSPGTSGGNEQFF
TRBJ2-7,TRBV6-1,NA,few,TGTGCCAGCAGGAGACAGGACTTTTCCTACGAGCAGTACTTC,CASRRQDFSYEQYF
TRBJ1-5,TRBV27,NA,NA,TGTGCCAGCAGTTCGGCGGCTCAGCCCCAGCATTTT,CASSSAAQPQHF
TRBJ2-3,TRBV5-1,TRBD2,NA,TGCGCCAGCAGGGACGGGGGGGCTTTATCAGATACGCAGTATTTT,CASRDGGALSDTQYF
TRBJ2-7,TRBV2,TRBD1,NA,TGTGCCAGCAGTTCGGGACAGAATCCCTACGAGCAGTACTTC,CASSSGQNPYEQYF
TRBJ2-3,TRBV7-2,NA,NA,TGTGCCAGCAGCCCTCCCACAGATACGCAGTATTTT,CASSPPTDTQYF
TRBJ2-5,TRBV5-4,NA,NA,TGTGCCAGCAGCTTGGTAGGGACAAAAGAGACCCAGTACTTC,CASSLVGTKETQYF
TRBJ2-1,TRBV2,NA,NA,TGTGCCAGCAGTGGTTCGACAGATGAGCAGTTCTTC,CASSGSTDEQFF
TRBJ1-5,TRBV6-1,NA,NA,TGTGCCAGCAGCCCTGACATGTATAGCAATCAGCCCCAGCATTTT,CASSPDMYSNQPQHF
TRBJ1-5,TRBV6-1,NA,NA,TGTGCCAGCAGTGAAATACAGTACAATCAGCCCCAGCATTTT,CASSEIQYNQPQHF